Presented here are 2 T cell receptor beta chains from one specimen sequenced in a study of T cell repertoires in aging, cancer and after chemotherapy. Multiplex touch-down PCR with TRB-A/B primers amplified rearranged V-D-J TRB sequences. TCRdb re-called the multiplex PCR reads with MiXCR, one entry per CDR3 protein. The repertoire holds roughly 10,000 distinct CDR3 sequences, about 37% seen once, with 9.9% in the top ten. Amplification of TCR beta used genomic DNA extracted from peripheral blood. The sequencing input was blood. The receptor source for this set is a human donor in good health.

This clonotype occurred once. This chain links TRBV18 with TRBJ1-6; the D is unclear. Trimming shortened V by 5 bases and J by 4 bases, and 9 bases separated the two germline ends. The length of the CDR3 is 14 residues. Per germline, CDR1 KGHSH and CDR2 LQKENI. Written as DNA, the CDR3 is TGTGCCAGCTCAGGAGGAATTTATAATTCACCCCTCCACTTT. Translation: CASSGGIYNSPLHF.

J is TRBJ2-7 and V is TRBV5-1, with a possible D match to TRBD2 (5 bases). There are 12 residues in the CDR3. Looked up from germline, CDR1 is SGHRS and CDR2 is YFSETQ. V lost 1 base and J 6 bases, leaving 8 bases between the germline ends. For the CDR3, the DNA is TGCGCCAGCAGCTTGTCCCGGGGCGAGCAGTACTTC. Encoded protein: CASSLSRGEQYF.